The rows below give T cell receptor beta chains drawn from one sample of a study of cytomegalovirus exposure and HLA in healthy donors. Using immunoSEQ multiplex PCR, the repertoire was profiled, and TCRdb retains in-frame clones only, with some absent. The sample holds about 95,000 clones, about 76% seen once. Sequencing input: PBMCs. Receptor source: a woman aged 40-49 years in good health and CMV-seronegative. The CDR3 runs from the conserved cysteine through the conserved F or W. Each record gives: CDR3 DNA, CDR3 protein, V gene, D gene, clone size, J gene. The D gene is left open where the match is weak. Clone size is shown for a subset of rows, as once, few, many or a class of expanded clone.

CDR3nt: TGTGCCAGTATCCGAGGGGACAGGTACACCGGGGAGCTGTTTTTT; CDR3aa: CASIRGDRYTGELFF; v_gene: TRBV19; d_gene: TRBD1; abundance: .; j_gene: TRBJ2-2
CDR3nt: TGTGCCAGCAGCCCGCGGGCCTTCTCCTACGAGCAGTACTTC; CDR3aa: CASSPRAFSYEQYF; v_gene: TRBV13; d_gene: .; abundance: .; j_gene: TRBJ2-7
CDR3nt: TGTGCCAGCAGTGAAAGGACAGGAAGCAATCAGCCCCAGCATTTT; CDR3aa: CASSERTGSNQPQHF; v_gene: TRBV2; d_gene: TRBD1; abundance: .; j_gene: TRBJ1-5
CDR3nt: TGCGCCAGCAGCCAAGAAGGAGGATACGAGCAGTACTTC; CDR3aa: CASSQEGGYEQYF; v_gene: TRBV4-1; d_gene: .; abundance: few; j_gene: TRBJ2-7
CDR3nt: TGTGCCAGCAGCTTAACAACAGGCACAGATACGCAGTATTTT; CDR3aa: CASSLTTGTDTQYF; v_gene: TRBV7-8; d_gene: .; abundance: once; j_gene: TRBJ2-3
CDR3nt: TGTGCCAGCAGCGGTGGGAGCGACGAGCAGTACTTC; CDR3aa: CASSGGSDEQYF; v_gene: TRBV9; d_gene: .; abundance: .; j_gene: TRBJ2-7
CDR3nt: TGTGCCAGTAGTATACTTACAGCTAACTCTGGAAACACCATATATTTT; CDR3aa: CASSILTANSGNTIYF; v_gene: TRBV19; d_gene: .; abundance: .; j_gene: TRBJ1-3
CDR3nt: TGTGCCAGCAGCCTAGGGGGGACAGGGGGCCGTACGCAGTATTTT; CDR3aa: CASSLGGTGGRTQYF; v_gene: TRBV11-2; d_gene: TRBD1; abundance: .; j_gene: TRBJ2-3
CDR3nt: TGTGCCAGCAGATCTAGCCCATTGAACACTGAAGCTTTCTTT; CDR3aa: CASRSSPLNTEAFF; v_gene: TRBV2; d_gene: .; abundance: once; j_gene: TRBJ1-1
CDR3nt: TGTGCCTGGACAGGACTAGCGGGGACCGGGGAGCTGTTTTTT; CDR3aa: CAWTGLAGTGELFF; v_gene: TRBV30; d_gene: TRBD2; abundance: .; j_gene: TRBJ2-2
CDR3nt: TGTGCCAGCAGCTTGGACCAGGGAAGTCAGCCCCAGCATTTT; CDR3aa: CASSLDQGSQPQHF; v_gene: TRBV5-4; d_gene: .; abundance: .; j_gene: TRBJ1-5
CDR3nt: TGTGCCAGCAGCCAAGGGGTACCCGGGAGCGAAAAAGCTTTCTTT; CDR3aa: CASSQGVPGSEKAFF; v_gene: TRBV4-2; d_gene: .; abundance: .; j_gene: TRBJ1-1
CDR3nt: TGTGCCACCGGACAGGGGTTCTACGAGCAGTACTTC; CDR3aa: CATGQGFYEQYF; v_gene: TRBV6-4; d_gene: TRBD1; abundance: .; j_gene: TRBJ2-7
CDR3nt: TGTGCCAGCAGCTCTCAAGCGGGGAGAGTCGCAGATACGCAGTATTTT; CDR3aa: CASSSQAGRVADTQYF; v_gene: TRBV11-2; d_gene: TRBD2; abundance: .; j_gene: TRBJ2-3
CDR3nt: TGTGCCAGCAGCGAGAGTAGAAGTCAGCCCCAGCATTTT; CDR3aa: CASSESRSQPQHF; v_gene: TRBV7-8; d_gene: .; abundance: .; j_gene: TRBJ1-5
CDR3nt: TGTGCCAGCAGCGTAGATAGGAGGGTTCAAGAGACCCAGTACTTC; CDR3aa: CASSVDRRVQETQYF; v_gene: TRBV9; d_gene: .; abundance: .; j_gene: TRBJ2-5
CDR3nt: TGTGCCAGCAGTTATGACAGGGGGCGTTTCGAGCAGTACTTC; CDR3aa: CASSYDRGRFEQYF; v_gene: TRBV6-5; d_gene: TRBD1; abundance: .; j_gene: TRBJ2-7
CDR3nt: TGTGCCAGCAGTCTACAGGTACAGACGCATGGCTACACCTTC; CDR3aa: CASSLQVQTHGYTF; v_gene: TRBV6-6; d_gene: .; abundance: .; j_gene: TRBJ1-2
CDR3nt: TGTGCCATCCTAACTCAGGGTCCTAGCGGGGACTACGAGCAGTACTTC; CDR3aa: CAILTQGPSGDYEQYF; v_gene: TRBV11-1; d_gene: TRBD2; abundance: .; j_gene: TRBJ2-7
CDR3nt: TGCGCCAGCAGCTTGGGGTCGGGGGGTTCCCACGAGCAGTACTTC; CDR3aa: CASSLGSGGSHEQYF; v_gene: TRBV5-1; d_gene: TRBD2; abundance: .; j_gene: TRBJ2-7
CDR3nt: TGCAGCGTTGCAGTTGGAGGCAATTCACCCCTCCACTTT; CDR3aa: CSVAVGGNSPLHF; v_gene: TRBV29-1; d_gene: .; abundance: .; j_gene: TRBJ1-6
CDR3nt: TGTGCCACCAGAGACACGGGAACTTACGAGCAGTACTTC; CDR3aa: CATRDTGTYEQYF; v_gene: TRBV6-1; d_gene: .; abundance: .; j_gene: TRBJ2-7
CDR3nt: TGTGCCAGCAGCTTAGTCGGAGGGTTGGGACAGCTGACTAACTATGGCTACACCTTC; CDR3aa: CASSLVGGLGQLTNYGYTF; v_gene: TRBV7-9; d_gene: TRBD1; abundance: .; j_gene: TRBJ1-2
CDR3nt: TGTGCCAGCAGTTCCACCCCTCAACCACGGGAGACCCAGTACTTC; CDR3aa: CASSSTPQPRETQYF; v_gene: TRBV27; d_gene: .; abundance: .; j_gene: TRBJ2-5
CDR3nt: TGTGCCAGCTCAGGGGACAGGGGGCTTGGGGAGTCACCCCTCCACTTT; CDR3aa: CASSGDRGLGESPLHF; v_gene: TRBV18; d_gene: TRBD1; abundance: .; j_gene: TRBJ1-6
CDR3nt: TGTGCCAGCAGTTACGCGACAGCACAGTCTGGCTACACCTTC; CDR3aa: CASSYATAQSGYTF; v_gene: TRBV6-6; d_gene: .; abundance: once; j_gene: TRBJ1-2
CDR3nt: TGTGCCAGTAGTATTGTCGGTATTAACTATGGCTACACCTTC; CDR3aa: CASSIVGINYGYTF; v_gene: TRBV19; d_gene: .; abundance: .; j_gene: TRBJ1-2
CDR3nt: TGTGCCAGCGGAGGCCCAAACCGGGATGGCTACACCTTC; CDR3aa: CASGGPNRDGYTF; v_gene: TRBV6-4; d_gene: .; abundance: .; j_gene: TRBJ1-2
CDR3nt: TGCGCCAGCACCTCTGGGACAGGGGGCTACAATGAGCAGTTCTTC; CDR3aa: CASTSGTGGYNEQFF; v_gene: TRBV5-1; d_gene: TRBD1; abundance: once; j_gene: TRBJ2-1
CDR3nt: TGTGCCAGCTCACCAAACCCGACAGGGTCTGGAAACACCATATATTTT; CDR3aa: CASSPNPTGSGNTIYF; v_gene: TRBV18; d_gene: TRBD1; abundance: .; j_gene: TRBJ1-3
CDR3nt: TGTGCCAGCAGCGGTACACCCCGACAGGGATCGGGCGAGCAGTACTTC; CDR3aa: CASSGTPRQGSGEQYF; v_gene: TRBV7-8; d_gene: TRBD1; abundance: .; j_gene: TRBJ2-7
CDR3nt: TGTGCCAGCAGTGGGCAGGGGACCAACGAGCAGTACTTC; CDR3aa: CASSGQGTNEQYF; v_gene: TRBV25-1; d_gene: .; abundance: .; j_gene: TRBJ2-7
CDR3nt: TGTGCCACCAGCAATAACAGGGCCGAGGAGCAGTACTTC; CDR3aa: CATSNNRAEEQYF; v_gene: TRBV15; d_gene: .; abundance: .; j_gene: TRBJ2-7
CDR3nt: TGCGCCAGCAGCCTCCATTTGGGGCGCCAAGAGACCCAGTACTTC; CDR3aa: CASSLHLGRQETQYF; v_gene: TRBV5-1; d_gene: .; abundance: few; j_gene: TRBJ2-5
CDR3nt: TGTGCCAGCAGCCTCACAGGGGCGGTGGATCAGCCCCAGCATTTT; CDR3aa: CASSLTGAVDQPQHF; v_gene: TRBV9; d_gene: TRBD1; abundance: few; j_gene: TRBJ1-5
CDR3nt: TGTGCCAGCTCACCCGGAACGAAGACAGGGCCTAGCACAGATACGCAGTATTTT; CDR3aa: CASSPGTKTGPSTDTQYF; v_gene: TRBV18; d_gene: TRBD1; abundance: .; j_gene: TRBJ2-3
CDR3nt: TGTGCCAGCAGCTACTCCTCTGGAGGGTACACCGGGGAGCTGTTTTTT; CDR3aa: CASSYSSGGYTGELFF; v_gene: TRBV7-2; d_gene: .; abundance: .; j_gene: TRBJ2-2
CDR3nt: TGTGCCAGCAGTTACTCGATCTTTAGCGGAGTTCAGGACCAGTACTTC; CDR3aa: CASSYSIFSGVQDQYF; v_gene: TRBV6-5; d_gene: .; abundance: .; j_gene: TRBJ2-5
CDR3nt: TGTGCCAGCAGCTTCCAACAGGGTTCATACGAGCAGTACTTC; CDR3aa: CASSFQQGSYEQYF; v_gene: TRBV5-4; d_gene: .; abundance: .; j_gene: TRBJ2-7
CDR3nt: TGTGCCAGCGGGCCCGGGACTAGCGGCACCGGGGAGCTGTTTTTT; CDR3aa: CASGPGTSGTGELFF; v_gene: TRBV2; d_gene: TRBD2; abundance: once; j_gene: TRBJ2-2
CDR3nt: TGTGCCAGCTCACCTGGACAGGGCGGGGAAAAACTGTTTTTT; CDR3aa: CASSPGQGGEKLFF; v_gene: TRBV18; d_gene: TRBD1; abundance: few; j_gene: TRBJ1-4
CDR3nt: TGTGCCAGCAGCCAAGATTCTAGCGGGGGGACAAAGACCCAGTACTTC; CDR3aa: CASSQDSSGGTKTQYF; v_gene: TRBV4-2; d_gene: TRBD2; abundance: .; j_gene: TRBJ2-5
CDR3nt: TGTGCCAGCGCGGGGCGCCTAGGTACAGATACGCAGTATTTT; CDR3aa: CASAGRLGTDTQYF; v_gene: TRBV2; d_gene: .; abundance: .; j_gene: TRBJ2-3
CDR3nt: TGTGCCAGCAGCCAGGTCTCCTACGAGCAGTACTTC; CDR3aa: CASSQVSYEQYF; v_gene: TRBV2; d_gene: .; abundance: .; j_gene: TRBJ2-7
CDR3nt: TGTGCCAGCACTTGGGAGGCCTTAAGGACCAATCAGCCCCAGCATTTT; CDR3aa: CASTWEALRTNQPQHF; v_gene: TRBV6-6; d_gene: .; abundance: .; j_gene: TRBJ1-5
CDR3nt: TGTGCCAGCAGCCAGACCGGGACAGGGGCTTATGGCTACACCTTC; CDR3aa: CASSQTGTGAYGYTF; v_gene: TRBV4-2; d_gene: TRBD1; abundance: .; j_gene: TRBJ1-2
CDR3nt: TGTGCCAGCAGCTTCGGGGGGGCGCACTACAATGAGCAGTTCTTC; CDR3aa: CASSFGGAHYNEQFF; v_gene: TRBV7-9; d_gene: TRBD2; abundance: .; j_gene: TRBJ2-1
CDR3nt: TGTGCCAGCAGGATCGGGACAGCTTATAGCAATCAGCCCCAGCATTTT; CDR3aa: CASRIGTAYSNQPQHF; v_gene: TRBV2; d_gene: TRBD1; abundance: .; j_gene: TRBJ1-5
CDR3nt: TGTGCCATCAATAGACAGGGATTCCAAGAGACCCAGTACTTC; CDR3aa: CAINRQGFQETQYF; v_gene: TRBV10-3; d_gene: TRBD1; abundance: .; j_gene: TRBJ2-5
CDR3nt: TGTGCCAGCAGCTTAGTAGAGCTAGATGGCACCGGGGAGCTGTTTTTT; CDR3aa: CASSLVELDGTGELFF; v_gene: TRBV7-6; d_gene: .; abundance: .; j_gene: TRBJ2-2
CDR3nt: TGTGCCAGCAGTAAAGACAGCCTTGCCATGAACACTGAAGCTTTCTTT; CDR3aa: CASSKDSLAMNTEAFF; v_gene: TRBV6-6; d_gene: .; abundance: .; j_gene: TRBJ1-1
CDR3nt: TGTGCCAGTAGTTACAGCAAGAACACTGAAGCTTTCTTT; CDR3aa: CASSYSKNTEAFF; v_gene: TRBV19; d_gene: .; abundance: few; j_gene: TRBJ1-1
CDR3nt: TGTGCCAGCAGCCCCCTATTCGGGGGCTACACCTTC; CDR3aa: CASSPLFGGYTF; v_gene: TRBV11-2; d_gene: .; abundance: .; j_gene: TRBJ1-2
CDR3nt: TGTGCCAGCAGCTTCTATGTTGAGCCCCAGCATTTT; CDR3aa: CASSFYVEPQHF; v_gene: TRBV7-8; d_gene: .; abundance: once; j_gene: TRBJ1-5
CDR3nt: TGTGCCAGCAGCAGTTACAGGGAGGAGACCCAGTACTTC; CDR3aa: CASSSYREETQYF; v_gene: TRBV5-6; d_gene: .; abundance: .; j_gene: TRBJ2-5